This TCR beta chain derives from a study of T cell repertoires in cytomegalovirus infection. Turning to the study itself: Public TCR beta signatures indicated both CMV infection and matching HLA type.

TCRdb processed the reads anew with MiXCR; each CDR3 protein has one entry. The sample includes some 220,000 distinct CDR3 sequences, 35% to 40% of them seen just once. This clonotype was seen only a few times. Its antigen remains unknown. Germline CDR1 and CDR2: MNHEY and SMNVEV (reference sequence). V trimming: 4 bases; J trimming: 9 bases; junction bases outside the gene matches: 16. CDR3 length: 17 residues. The source material was CD8+ T cells from cultured PBMCs, sampled from culture after CMV antigen stimulation. This receptor was taken from a human donor in good health (CMV status not recorded). Some clones in this sample may be carry-over from other donors' samples. The gene calls are TRBV27 and TRBJ1-5, with 9 bases identical to TRBD1. The CDR3 nucleotides are TGTGCCAGCAGTTCTTATATCTCCGACAGGGGGATTCGGCCCCAGCATTTT. Translated: CASSSYISDRGIRPQHF.